This record covers a single T cell receptor beta chain. By sample share, this clone is medium-sized (0.01 to 0.1%). What this receptor recognizes is not known. No qualities accompany the bases; no much larger clone lies one base away. This entry comes from a study of long-term antiretroviral therapy in people with HIV (dated by TCRdb to 2022 to 2024). Study-level background: Collection of the earliest samples took place about a decade ahead of the 2015 WHO recommendation for immediate ART, at a time when ART was typically delayed until CD4 counts fell. The cohort contributed roughly 200 cryopreserved PBMC samples from under 35 adults with confirmed HIV infection, collected serially over a mean of 6 years (range 1-12). No cross-contamination during QIAcube processing was seen in test extractions of a monoclonal T-cell line run alongside 33 polyclonal samples. Of the 30 or so participants with HIV, ten to eleven were female. A retrospective serial study tested whether changes in peripheral blood TRB repertoire composition and diversity were associated with ART initiation and durable HIV suppression.

To be included, a participant needed at least one PBMC sample from before ART initiation plus at least two post-ART samples. Treatment was received in the United States of America by all participants with HIV. Before DNA extraction, cryopreserved samples of about 1-11 million PBMC were thawed and then washed. At the time of the earliest PBMC sample for each participant with HIV, ages ranged from 23 to 54 years. PBMC samples were contributed by each participant from 1-4 timepoints before ART initiation and 2-8 timepoints after ART initiation, with a median of 7 samples. Serial HIV viral load, CD4+ T-cell count, ART history and demographic data were obtained for every participant. Genomic DNA was extracted from unsorted PBMC with a Qiagen kit on a QIAcube, with processing performed in batches of 12 samples. Overall study outcomes, separate from this receptor: Unsorted PBMC were profiled instead of sorted CD4+ and CD8+ T cells because pre-ART samples had limited cell numbers. The samples were dated from about 2003 to 2018, and the ART regimens that were used may be less effective than current ART regimens. Expanded TRB clones identified before ART initiation dominated the repertoire across all time points, though the dominance fluctuated and decreased in many PLHIV after ART. Inferences about post-ART repertoire changes are limited because no data were available on ART adherence, viral resistance or therapy changes. Because PBMC availability was limited, only the TCR beta chain was sequenced, with no alpha chain pairing. CDR3 length ranges in HIV repertoires were narrower than in controls, and network structure suggested an antigen-experienced repertoire with only a slight naive shift after ART. A significant increase in TRB diversity was found to be associated with ART initiation, although TRB diversity was observed to remain significantly below that of transplant donor controls even after long-term ART.

The immunoSEQ hsTCRB v3.0 assay was used at survey level resolution for TRB variable region sequencing. TRB sequencing targeted a depth of about 40,000-50,000 T-cell genomes per sample. An Illumina MiSeq with a v3 150-cycle kit was used to sequence the pooled TRB libraries. On the study's bioinformatics: Repertoire analysis was run in R within a reproducible Nextflow workflow that covered QC, data transformation and analysis. LymphoSeq2, an R package for AIRR-Seq data exploration, was used to implement custom analyses. A handful of samples that produced fewer than 5000 total TRB sequences were removed, so 190 or so HIV repertoires were analyzed. Among the approximately 180 HIV repertoires that were kept, some 61 were collected before ART initiation and over 120 were collected after ART initiation. Repertoires were downsampled to 5000 TRB nucleotide sequences, with summary statistics averaged over 100 downsampling iterations. The analysis kept only TRB sequences whose CDR3 regions were at least seven amino acids long. Two measures captured diversity: a Shannon entropy-derived clonality score and the Gini coefficient. In repertoire networks, the top 5000 CDR3 amino acid sequences were linked whenever an edit distance of one separated two sequences. Antigen specificity groups and MHC restriction were predicted for TRB CDR3 amino acid sequences with GLIPH2. Known CMV, EBV, HIV or tissue antigen associations were flagged by matching CDR3 amino acid sequences against VDJdb and McPAS-TCR. Pre-ART, post-ART and control groups were compared with Wilcoxon signed-rank tests and Holm-Bonferroni correction. TCRdb retrieved this table from immuneACCESS and kept in-frame rearrangements only. Not all clones are present; in checked studies, unresolved V genes account for under half, and no reason is known for the remainder. V, J and clone size are those of that table, while D and trimming were read from the DNA. Within this sample are about 18,000 clones, with approximately 72% of them counted one time only. Roughly 13% of the sample comes from the top ten.

This receptor was taken from a woman aged 45 to 65 with HIV. The sample here was unsorted PBMCs, taken 0.3 years after starting antiretroviral therapy.

Here is the DNA: TGTGCCAGCAGCGAGAGTTGGGGGTTAACTTCACCCCTCCACTTT. This sequence encodes CASSESWGLTSPLHF. The chain is encoded by TRBV11-2 joined to TRBJ1-6; tentative D gene TRBD1, with 5 bases matching. CDR1 and CDR2 (SGHAT, FQNNGV) derive from the germline V gene. V gives up 5 bases and J gives up 9 bases, and the segment between their germline ends measures 17 bases. Taken from cysteine to phenylalanine, the CDR3 has 15 residues. The retained sequence is limited to the CDR3, 45 bases, with the frame set at the first base. Beyond the CDR3, the reference TRBV11-2 and TRBJ1-6 genes provide the residues; the full variable domain reads: EAGVAQSPRYKIIEKRQSVAFWCNPISGHATLYWYQQILGQGPKLLIQFQNNGVVDDSQLPKDRFSAERLKGVDSTLKIQPAKLEDSAVYLCASSESWGLTSPLHFGNGTRLTVT.